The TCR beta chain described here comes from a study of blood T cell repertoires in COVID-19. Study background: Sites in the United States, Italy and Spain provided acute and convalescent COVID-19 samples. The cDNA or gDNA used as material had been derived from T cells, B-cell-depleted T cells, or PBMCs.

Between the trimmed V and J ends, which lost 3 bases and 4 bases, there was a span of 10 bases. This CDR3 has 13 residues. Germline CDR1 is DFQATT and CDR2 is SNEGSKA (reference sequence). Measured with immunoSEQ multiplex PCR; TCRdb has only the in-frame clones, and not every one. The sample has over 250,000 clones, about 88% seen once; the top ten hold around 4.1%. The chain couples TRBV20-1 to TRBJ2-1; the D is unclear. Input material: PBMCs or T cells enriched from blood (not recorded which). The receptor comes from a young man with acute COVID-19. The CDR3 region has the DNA TGCAGTGCTAGTATTCCGGTTTACAATGAGCAGTTCTTC. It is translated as CSASIPVYNEQFF.